This is a list of T cell receptor beta chains from one sample in a study of T-cell reconstitution after alpha-beta-depleted transplantation in children. MiXCR, run by TCRdb on the PCR reads, gives a single entry per CDR3 protein. The table has 15,000 to 20,000 distinct CDR3 sequences, 9.5% to 15% seen once. The source was PBMCs, mostly from graft donor cells, collected 180 days after TCRalphabeta/CD19-depleted stem cell transplant. These receptors were collected from a boy under two years old who had a stem cell transplant for Wiskott-Aldrich syndrome, so the T cells may come from the graft donor. Each CDR3 is given with its conserved first and last residue. D genes are given only for firm matches. Size is omitted from some rows. Given values are once, few, many or a class for expanded clones.

.	.	TRBV7-2	TRBJ2-5	TGTGCCAGCAGCCTAGGGGCCCAGTACTTC	CASSLGAQYF
.	.	TRBV5-1	TRBJ2-5	TGCGCCAGCACTGAGGGGACACAGCAAGAGACCCAGTACTTC	CASTEGTQQETQYF
many	.	TRBV7-9	TRBJ1-1	TGTGCCAGCAGCTTATATCTTTCAGGTAGGAACACTGAAGCTTTCTTT	CASSLYLSGRNTEAFF
.	TRBD2	TRBV20-1	TRBJ2-6	TGCAGTGCTGGGACTAGCGGGACCGGGGCCAACGTCCTGACTTTC	CSAGTSGTGANVLTF
few	TRBD1	TRBV5-1	TRBJ2-7	TGCGCCAGCTCTACCCTGACAGGGGTAACCTACGAGCAGTACTTC	CASSTLTGVTYEQYF
many	TRBD2	TRBV7-9	TRBJ2-5	TGTGCCAGCAGCCGGAGCGGGAGGGAGACCCAGTACTTC	CASSRSGRETQYF
many	TRBD1	TRBV12-3/TRBV12-4	TRBJ2-2	TGTGCCAGCACTGACAGGGCGAACACCGGGGAGCTGTTTTTT	CASTDRANTGELFF
few	.	TRBV21-1	TRBJ1-1	TGTGCCAGCAGCAATCGGGGGGAGAGTGGCAACACTGAAGCTTTCTTT	CASSNRGESGNTEAFF
many	.	TRBV28	TRBJ1-2	TGTGCCAGCAGTTCCGCAACAGGAGTATATGGCTACACCTTC	CASSSATGVYGYTF
.	TRBD1	TRBV12-3/TRBV12-4	TRBJ1-5	TGTGCCAGCAGTCTCGCGAGGGACAGCTCGGGGACCCAGCATTTT	CASSLARDSSGTQHF
medium-sized	TRBD1	TRBV28	TRBJ1-6	TGTGCCAGCGGATCCGGACAGGGGGCCAATTCACCCCTCCACTTT	CASGSGQGANSPLHF
few	.	TRBV12-3/TRBV12-4	TRBJ2-7	TGTGCCAGCAGTGCGAACTCCGAGCAGTACTTC	CASSANSEQYF
few	TRBD2	TRBV19	TRBJ2-5	TGTGCCAGTAGCCTCCCTAGCGGGCGAGGGGAGACCCAGTACTTC	CASSLPSGRGETQYF
.	.	TRBV2	TRBJ1-1	TGTGCCAGCATCCTTCTCCCCGTGGAAGCTGAAGCTTTCTTT	CASILLPVEAEAFF
few	.	TRBV20-1	TRBJ2-3	TGCAGTGCTAGAAGGGGGGGTAACACAGATACGCAGTATTTT	CSARRGGNTDTQYF
many	.	TRBV15	TRBJ1-5	TGTGCCACCAGCAGAGATCAGCAGCCCCAGCATTTT	CATSRDQQPQHF
many	TRBD2	TRBV27	TRBJ2-2	TGTGCCAGCAGTATCTACAGGGGACCTAGCGGGAGGAGCACCGGGGAGCTGTTTTTT	CASSIYRGPSGRSTGELFF
many	TRBD1	TRBV7-9	TRBJ2-1	TGTGCCAGCAGCATACGGACAGGGATGAGTGAGCAGTTCTTC	CASSIRTGMSEQFF
.	.	TRBV9	TRBJ2-2	TGTGCCAGCAGCGTAAGGGGTACCGGGGAGCTGTTTTTT	CASSVRGTGELFF
many	.	TRBV5-1	TRBJ2-7	TGCGCCAGCAGCTTGGAGTCAGCCTACGAGCAGTACTTC	CASSLESAYEQYF
many	.	TRBV24-1	TRBJ2-3	TGTGCCACCAGTGATTTGGCAGGGGCGAACACAGATACGCAGTATTTT	CATSDLAGANTDTQYF
few	.	TRBV5-1	TRBJ2-2	TGCGCCAGCAGCTTGGGGGACATAGCCGGGGAGCTGTTTTTT	CASSLGDIAGELFF
.	.	TRBV12-3/TRBV12-4	TRBJ2-5	TGTGCCAGCACCCCCGGGATAAGGGGAGAGACCCAGTACTTC	CASTPGIRGETQYF
.	TRBD2	TRBV11-1	TRBJ2-1	TGTGCCAGCAGCATCGGGACTATTTATGGGCAGTTCTTC	CASSIGTIYGQFF
many	TRBD1	TRBV29-1	TRBJ1-1	TGCAGCGTGTGGACAGGGCCGATGAACACTGAAGCTTTCTTT	CSVWTGPMNTEAFF
many	.	TRBV18	TRBJ1-1	TGTGCCAGCTCACCGGGCTTACAGGGTGAAGCTTTCTTT	CASSPGLQGEAFF
many	TRBD1	TRBV7-2	TRBJ1-2	TGTGCCAGCAGCCGGGACAGGGCAGGCTACACCTTC	CASSRDRAGYTF
few	.	TRBV5-1	TRBJ2-7	TGCGCCAGCAGCTGGGGGGTTAGGGCCGGGGACGAGCAGTACTTC	CASSWGVRAGDEQYF
many	TRBD1	TRBV11-2	TRBJ1-1	TGTGCCAGCAGCTTAGAGATATCGGGACAGATGAACACTGAAGCTTTCTTT	CASSLEISGQMNTEAFF
medium-sized	TRBD2	TRBV28	TRBJ2-1	TGTGCCAGCAGTTTAAGCGGGGGGTACAATGAGCAGTTCTTC	CASSLSGGYNEQFF
few	TRBD1	TRBV12-5	TRBJ2-4	TGTGCTAGTGTCCCCTCTTTGACAGGGGTCGACGGCAAAAACATTCAGTACTTC	CASVPSLTGVDGKNIQYF
.	.	TRBV29-1	TRBJ1-4	TGCAGCGTTGGAGAAGCAGGGAAGGATGAAAAACTGTTTTTT	CSVGEAGKDEKLFF
.	.	TRBV29-1	TRBJ2-4	TGCAGCGTTTATCAGGGGCACAGTCAGTACTTC	CSVYQGHSQYF
.	.	TRBV21-1	TRBJ2-5	TGTGCCAGCAGCAAAGGCAGGGCCAGGGGGAAAGAGACCCAGTACTTC	CASSKGRARGKETQYF
many	TRBD1	TRBV7-2	TRBJ2-7	TGTGCCAGCAGCGGCAGGGACAGACCCTACGAGCAGTACTTC	CASSGRDRPYEQYF
few	.	TRBV20-1	TRBJ1-1	TGCAGTGCTAGCAGAGGAGGCGTTACTTTCTTT	CSASRGGVTFF
.	.	TRBV29-1	TRBJ1-1	TGCAGCGTTGAGGGGGGTTGGGACACTGAAGCTTTCTTT	CSVEGGWDTEAFF
many	.	TRBV9	TRBJ1-1	TGTGCCAGCAGCGTAGAGTTGAACACTGAAGCTTTCTTT	CASSVELNTEAFF
many	.	TRBV5-1	TRBJ1-2	TGCGCCAGCAGCTTGTTGGAGGGCCTCGGCTACACCTTC	CASSLLEGLGYTF
few	.	TRBV28	TRBJ1-5	TGTGCCACCATTCGGTGGGCCAATCAGCCCCAGCATTTT	CATIRWANQPQHF
many	.	TRBV7-9	TRBJ1-2	TGTGCCAGCAGCTTAGGTCCAGGGAGTAACTATGGCTACACCTTC	CASSLGPGSNYGYTF
many	.	TRBV7-2	TRBJ2-1	TGTGCCAGCAGCTTAGCGGGCAGCCAGTTTTACAATGAGCAGTTCTTC	CASSLAGSQFYNEQFF
many	.	TRBV7-2	TRBJ1-6	TGTGCCAGCAGCTCCTTACCCTTTACTGCCGGAAATTCACCCCTCCACTTT	CASSSLPFTAGNSPLHF
.	TRBD2	TRBV3-1	TRBJ2-1	TGTGCCAGCAGCCAGGGACCAGCGGGAGCGTACAATGAGCAGTTCTTC	CASSQGPAGAYNEQFF
.	TRBD1	TRBV18	TRBJ1-1	TGTGCCAGCTCACCACGGGACAGAAGAGTCACGAACACTGAAGCTTTCTTT	CASSPRDRRVTNTEAFF
.	.	TRBV28	TRBJ1-3	TGTGCCAGCAGTCTGTGGACAGCTGGAAACACCATATATTTT	CASSLWTAGNTIYF
many	.	TRBV10-3	TRBJ1-1	TGTGCCATCAGTGATTTGGGGACTGAAGCTTTCTTT	CAISDLGTEAFF
.	.	TRBV5-1	TRBJ2-4	TGCGCCAGCAGCTTGGAAGGGACGGACAAAAACATGCAGTACTTC	CASSLEGTDKNMQYF